These T cell receptor beta chains were read from a single sample in a study of PD-L1 blockade in urothelial cancer. Libraries were prepared by immunoSEQ multiplex PCR; TCRdb keeps only in-frame clonotypes and omits some of them. The sample carries tens of thousands of clones, around 87% recorded once. Sequenced here: PBMCs, sampled around atezolizumab (anti-PD-L1) treatment. The receptor source for this set is a man in his sixties with urothelial cancer. Each CDR3 is given with its conserved first and last residue. The D gene is left open where the match is weak. The size field is filled for only some rows; it gives once, few, many or a size class.

clone_size d_call j_call v_call cdr3_nt cdr3_aa
- TRBD1 TRBJ2-7 TRBV5-1 TGCGCCAGCAGCTTGGATGGACAGGGAGGCGAGCAGTACTTC CASSLDGQGGEQYF
- - TRBJ1-5 TRBV28 TGTGCCAGCAGTTATTCTGGAGGCAATCAGCCCCAGCATTTT CASSYSGGNQPQHF
- TRBD1 TRBJ2-3 TRBV4-2 TGTGCCAGCAGCCAAACAGACAGGGTCCCGAATGGCACAGATACGCAGTATTTT CASSQTDRVPNGTDTQYF
- - TRBJ1-3 TRBV7-9 TGTGCCAGCAGCGCGTCAGGGCCGGACACCATATATTTT CASSASGPDTIYF
- - TRBJ1-5 TRBV4-3 TGCGCCAGCAGCCAAGATGCGGTGGTCAATCAGCCCCAGCATTTT CASSQDAVVNQPQHF
- - TRBJ1-2 TRBV9 TGTGCCAGCACCGATGGGCCCGGCTATGGCTACACCTTC CASTDGPGYGYTF
- TRBD2 TRBJ2-5 TRBV7-2 TGTGCCAGCAGCTTAAGTCCGGGACTAGCGGGGACTGGGGAGACCCAGTACTTC CASSLSPGLAGTGETQYF
- - TRBJ2-5 TRBV15 TGTGCCACCAGCAGAGCGCCGGGTCTTCAAGAGACCCAGTACTTC CATSRAPGLQETQYF
- TRBD2 TRBJ2-2 TRBV4-3 TGCGCCAGCAGCCCGGGACTAGCGGGATATACCGGGGAGCTGTTTTTT CASSPGLAGYTGELFF
- - TRBJ2-1 TRBV30 TGTGCCTGGGATTTGGGGAGCGCTGAGCAGTTCTTC CAWDLGSAEQFF
- TRBD1 TRBJ2-7 TRBV4-3 TGCGCCAGCAGCCAAGAAGGGGGCGAGAGCTCCTACGAGCAGTACTTC CASSQEGGESSYEQYF
- TRBD2 TRBJ2-1 TRBV9 TGTGCCAGCAGCACGAGCGGGGGTATGTACAATGAGCAGTTCTTC CASSTSGGMYNEQFF
- - TRBJ2-1 TRBV7-9 TGTGCCAGCAGTTATACAAGTAACAGGGCCCAGCGGTCGTACAATGAGCAGTTCTTC CASSYTSNRAQRSYNEQFF
once - TRBJ2-5 TRBV6-6 TGTGCCAGCAGTTCGCCAGGCGTGAATCCCCAAGAGACCCAGTACTTC CASSSPGVNPQETQYF
few - TRBJ1-1 TRBV20-1 TGCAGTGCACGCGTGAACACTGAAGCTTTCTTT CSARVNTEAFF
- TRBD1 TRBJ2-2 TRBV7-2 TGTGCCAGCAGCATTCTGACAGGGGACGGGGAGCTGTTTTTT CASSILTGDGELFF
- - TRBJ1-5 TRBV19 TGTGCCAGTAGTATAGGGTCGGCAGGTAATCAGCCCCAGCATTTT CASSIGSAGNQPQHF